This T cell receptor beta chain was recorded in a study of immune characterization of retroperitoneal liposarcoma. TCRdb itself ran the PCR reads through MiXCR, one entry per CDR3 protein. This sample carries roughly 11,000 distinct CDR3 sequences, about a quarter of them seen once, and the ten largest clones take 7% to 10%. By share of the sample, this clonotype is medium-sized (0.01 to 0.1%). This TCR came from a female donor with retroperitoneal liposarcoma. The sequenced sample consisted of tumor tissue.

For the CDR3, the DNA is TGTGCCAGCAGCTTCGTGCAGCAAGAGACCCAGTTCTTC. Translation gives CASSFVQQETQFF. The chain links TRBV7-9 to TRBJ2-1; no firm D call. Deletions cut 3 bases from V and 13 bases from J, with 16 bases between. Germline CDR1 reads SEHNR; CDR2 reads FQNEAQ (reference sequence). This CDR3 comprises 13 residues.